Following are 30 T cell receptor beta chains from one sample sequenced in a study of cytomegalovirus exposure and HLA in healthy donors. This PCR relied on a set of 60 Vbeta primers and 13 Jbeta primers. Method: immunoSEQ multiplex PCR; TCRdb's copy keeps in-frame clones and lacks some. The listing contains about 130,000 clones. The source material was PBMCs. The receptors were gathered from a woman between 55 and 75 years old in good health and CMV-seronegative.

CDR3 coding DNA: TGTGCCAGCAGTTACTCTTCGGGTAGGACTGAAGCTTTCTTT. Translated: CASSYSSGRTEAFF. The chain has TRBV6-5 and TRBJ1-1; no reliable D call. The CDR3 consists of 14 residues. Germline assignment: CDR1 MNHEY and CDR2 SVGAGI. Trimming removed 0 bases from V and 5 bases from J, with 10 bases in between.

The CDR3 DNA is TGCGCCAGCAGCTTAATGGTAGCGGGAGGGCCGAACACAGATACGCAGTATTTT. This sequence encodes CASSLMVAGGPNTDTQYF. The chain links TRBV5-1 to TRBJ2-3; TRBD2 agrees at 11 bases. This CDR3 is built from 18 residues. Germline V gene data show CDR1 as SGHRS and CDR2 as YFSETQ. Trimming cost V 2 bases and J 2 bases; bases outside gene matches: 10.

This chain connects TRBV5-6 to TRBJ2-1; 9 positions agree with TRBD2. The CDR3 totals 16 residues. The germline V gene has CDR1 SGHDT and CDR2 YYEEEE. V lost 1 base, J lost 2 bases, and 4 bases stayed unmatched. CDR3 amino acids: CASSLFGGGAYNEQFF. The CDR3 coding sequence is TGTGCCAGCAGCTTGTTCGGCGGGGGGGCCTACAATGAGCAGTTCTTC. Complete variable domain (other parts from reference TRBV5-6 and TRBJ2-1): DAGVTQSPTHLIKTRGQQVTLRCSPKSGHDTVSWYQQALGQGPQFIFQYYEEEERQRGNFPDRFSGHQFPNYSSELNVNALLLGDSALYLCASSLFGGGAYNEQFFGPGTRLTVL.

V is TRBV6-6 and J is TRBJ2-7, with D perhaps TRBD2 (6 bases). V lost 6 bases to trimming and J lost 5 bases, with 17 bases between them. Germline V gene sequence: CDR1 MNHNY, CDR2 SVGAGI (reference sequence). This CDR3 has 14 amino acids. Written as DNA, the CDR3 is TGTGCCAGCAGCTTGTCGGCGGGGATCAACGAGCAGTACTTC. Translated, it gives CASSLSAGINEQYF.

The chain uses TRBV28 and TRBJ1-1, with 7 bases identical to TRBD1. CDR1 and CDR2 from the germline V gene are MDHEN and SYDVKM. The J segment lost 2 bases and the V segment lost 7 bases, leaving 7 bases of the junction unmatched. The CDR3 loop spans 14 amino acids. The CDR3 region has the DNA TGTGCCAGCACTATTCAGGGGGGAAACACTGAAGCTTTCTTT. Protein sequence: CASTIQGGNTEAFF.

The chain joins TRBV19 to TRBJ2-6, with D perhaps matching TRBD1 (6 bases). The CDR3 extends over 19 amino acids. Germline V gene sequence: CDR1 LNHDA, CDR2 SQIVND (reference sequence). Deletions cut 5 bases from V and 0 bases from J, with 20 bases between. CDR3 coding DNA: TGTGCCAGTAGTGAAGAACCGGGACATTCGTACTCTGGGGCCAACGTCCTGACTTTC. The encoded protein is CASSEEPGHSYSGANVLTF.

The genes are TRBV20-1 and TRBJ1-6, with 9 nucleotides matching TRBD1. This CDR3 is built from 11 residues. With 6 bases clipped from V and 13 bases from J, the junction kept 4 bases outside the gene matches. CDR1 and CDR2 from the germline V gene are DFQATT and SNEGSKA (reference sequence). The CDR3 loop reads CSAGDRAPLHF. CDR3 DNA: TGCAGTGCGGGGGACAGGGCCCCCCTCCACTTT.

The chain links TRBV5-5 to TRBJ2-3, with 9 nucleotides matching TRBD1. The CDR3 is 18 residues long. J was trimmed by 0 bases and V by 0 bases; bases with no gene match: 8. The germline CDR1 and CDR2 sequences are SGHKS and YYEKEE (reference sequence). This chain's CDR3 is CASSLAGTGRASTDTQYF. CDR3 nucleotides: TGTGCCAGCAGCTTGGCAGGGACAGGGAGGGCTAGCACAGATACGCAGTATTTT.

The chain combines TRBV7-3 with TRBJ2-7, with TRBD1 identical over 12 bases. The germline CDR1 and CDR2 sequences are SGHTA and FQGTGA. The length of the CDR3 is 14 residues. J was trimmed by 7 bases and V by 4 bases; bases with no gene match: 5. The CDR3 is CASSSGQGAGEQYF. CDR3 in DNA: TGTGCCAGCAGCTCGGGACAGGGGGCTGGGGAGCAGTACTTC.

The gene calls are TRBV7-8 and TRBJ2-7; a possible D gene is TRBD1 (6 bases). V lost 6 bases to trimming and J lost 0 bases, with 15 bases between them. CDR3 length: 15 amino acids. CDR1 SGHVS and CDR2 FQNEAQ come from the germline V gene. The CDR3 region has the DNA TGTGCCAGCAGAATTAACCGGGACAACTCCTACGAGCAGTACTTC. Amino acids: CASRINRDNSYEQYF.

The V and J genes are TRBV11-2 and TRBJ2-7, with 7 bases fitting TRBD2. V lost 2 bases, J lost 5 bases, and 12 bases stayed unmatched. The CDR3 sequence is 16 residues long. Germline V gives CDR1 SGHAT, CDR2 FQNNGV. CDR3 DNA: TGTGCCAGCAGCTTATCTGGCGGGAGTCCTTATGACGAGCAGTACTTC. Its translation: CASSLSGGSPYDEQYF.

This chain connects TRBV10-2 to TRBJ2-3, with TRBD2 matching 14 bases. Trimming took 6 bases from V and 3 from J; bases not matched to a gene: 5. This CDR3 comprises 16 residues. Per germline, CDR1 WSHSY and CDR2 SAAADI. The CDR3 spells CASRPRLAGGTDTQYF. The CDR3 nucleotides read TGCGCCAGCAGGCCAAGACTAGCGGGGGGGACAGATACGCAGTATTTT.

The genes are TRBV30 and TRBJ1-5; 7 nucleotides match TRBD1. CDR3 length equals 15 residues. From germline, CDR1 is GTSNPN and CDR2 SVGIG (reference sequence). V dropped 1 base and J dropped 11; count of bases not matched to a gene: 14. In DNA form, the CDR3 reads TGTGCCTGGAGTGCCAGGGGGGACCTGGCCGGCGCCCAGCATTTT. Amino acid sequence: CAWSARGDLAGAQHF.

The chain combines TRBV19 with TRBJ1-4; tentatively, D is TRBD1 (5 bases). CDR3 length: 15 amino acids. Germline lookup yields CDR1 LNHDA and CDR2 SQIVND (reference sequence). The ends were cut back, 2 bases at V and 4 bases at J, with 11 bases in the middle. CDR3 nucleotides: TGTGCCAGTAGTATACCAGGAAGGGGTAATGAAAAACTGTTTTTT. Translated: CASSIPGRGNEKLFF.

The genes are TRBV28 and TRBJ2-7; 10 nucleotides match TRBD1. Germline V gives CDR1 MDHEN, CDR2 SYDVKM. The CDR3 totals 16 residues. Unmatched junction bases numbered 9, after V lost 5 bases and J lost 2 bases. The CDR3 loop reads CASSPRAGTGAYEQYF. As DNA, the CDR3 is TGTGCCAGCAGTCCAAGAGCCGGGACAGGGGCCTACGAGCAGTACTTC.

The chain couples TRBV27 to TRBJ1-3; 8 nucleotides align to TRBD1. V gave up 1 base and J gave up 4 bases; unmatched junction bases: 3. This CDR3 spans 15 amino acids. Germline CDR1 reads MNHEY; CDR2 reads SMNVEV (reference sequence). CDR3 nucleotides: TGTGCCAGCAGTTTATTCGGACAGGGCGGAAACACCATATATTTT. It translates to CASSLFGQGGNTIYF.

This sequence joins TRBV28 and TRBJ2-1; 8 bases are a match to TRBD1. CDR1 and CDR2 (germline): MDHEN, SYDVKM. V was clipped by 4 bases and J by 4 bases; unmatched bases: 6. The CDR3 runs to 15 residues. The CDR3 sequence is CASSSPTGVYNEQFF. The CDR3 DNA is TGTGCCAGCAGTTCACCGACAGGGGTGTACAATGAGCAGTTCTTC.

The chain employs TRBV6-5 and TRBJ1-2, with D unresolved. Per germline, CDR1 MNHEY and CDR2 SVGAGI. V was clipped by 0 bases and J by 1 base, with 9 bases between them. The CDR3 totals 15 residues. The CDR3 is CASSYSSVVNYGYTF. The CDR3, as DNA: TGTGCCAGCAGTTACTCAAGCGTTGTTAACTATGGCTACACCTTC.

The J gene is TRBJ2-7, the V gene TRBV6-1, with a weak D call TRBD2 (6 bases). In germline, CDR1 is MNHNS, CDR2 SASEGT. CDR3 length equals 16 residues. V dropped 2 bases and J dropped 6 bases, with 20 bases sitting between them. The CDR3, as DNA: TGTGCCAGCAGTGAAACCCCGGGACTGCTAATTGCCGAGCAGTACTTC. It encodes CASSETPGLLIAEQYF.

The chain combines TRBV6-1 with TRBJ2-3; 13 nucleotides align to TRBD2. This CDR3 comprises 15 residues. Germline trimming cut 5 bases from V and 8 bases from J; bases unmatched to any gene: 7. The germline V gene encodes CDR1 MNHNS and CDR2 SASEGT. CDR3 sequence: CASSTSGGAGGTQYF. CDR3 DNA sequence: TGTGCCAGCAGTACTAGCGGGGGGGCTGGGGGTACGCAGTATTTT.

V and J are TRBV14 and TRBJ2-7, with 14 bases identical to TRBD2. The CDR3 is made up of 15 amino acids. Germline V gene sequence: CDR1 SGHDN, CDR2 FVKESK. The junction had 5 bases not matched to a gene; V was cut back by 3 bases and J by 7 bases. The CDR3 loop reads CASSQGLAGVGEQYF. The DNA for the CDR3 is TGTGCCAGCAGCCAGGGACTAGCGGGAGTAGGGGAGCAGTACTTC.

V is TRBV6-5 and J is TRBJ2-3; tentative D call: TRBD1 (5 bases). The CDR3 spans 15 residues. The germline CDR1 and CDR2 sequences are MNHEY and SVGAGI. The germline V and J ends were trimmed by 5 bases and 4 bases, with 16 bases remaining between them. The CDR3 DNA follows: TGTGCCAGCAGTAAGGAAGGGGCCCCGGCAGATACGCAGTATTTT. This gives the protein CASSKEGAPADTQYF.

The rearrangement joins TRBV6-5 to TRBJ2-7; D possibly corresponds to TRBD1 (5 bases). V shed 6 bases and J shed 1 base, with 16 bases lying between them. The V gene's germline CDR1 is MNHEY and CDR2 SVGAGI. CDR3 length: 15 amino acids. The CDR3 spells CASRTDSRPSYEQYF. The CDR3, as DNA: TGTGCCAGCAGGACCGACAGCCGACCTTCCTACGAGCAGTACTTC.

V gene TRBV19 combines with J gene TRBJ2-2; D possibly corresponds to TRBD1 (6 bases). Germline values: CDR1 LNHDA, CDR2 SQIVND (reference sequence). The V end was cut by 2 bases, the J end by 7 bases, with 11 bases between. The length of the CDR3 is 14 residues. The CDR3 loop reads CASSIQGYGGELFF. The CDR3 coding sequence is TGTGCCAGTAGTATACAGGGGTACGGCGGGGAGCTGTTTTTT. Full variable domain (rest looked up from reference TRBV19 and TRBJ2-2): DGGITQSPKYLFRKEGQNVTLSCEQNLNHDAMYWYRQDPGQGLRLIYYSQIVNDFQKGDIAEGYSVSREKKESFPLTVTSAQKNPTAFYLCASSIQGYGGELFFGEGSRLTVL.

CDR3 DNA: TGTGCCAGCAGCTTAGACAACAGCGAGCAGTACTTC. It specifies CASSLDNSEQYF. The V gene is TRBV7-6, the J gene TRBJ2-7; no reliable D call. Trimming left V 1 base short and J 6 bases short, with 7 bases between. The CDR3 contains 12 residues. Looked up from germline, CDR1 is SGHVS and CDR2 is FNYEAQ. The variable domain in full, completed from reference TRBV7-6 and TRBJ2-7, reads GAGVSQSPRYKVTKRGQDVALRCDPISGHVSLYWYRQALGQGPEFLTYFNYEAQQDKSGLPNDRFSAERPEGSISTLTIQRTEQRDSAMYRCASSLDNSEQYFGPGTRLTVT.

The chain links TRBV15 to TRBJ1-1; D perhaps matches TRBD1 (6 bases). The CDR3 spans 19 residues. The germline V gene encodes CDR1 LNHNV and CDR2 YYDKDF (reference sequence). Trimming removed 1 base at V and 0 bases at J, with 21 bases between. In nucleotides, the CDR3 is TGTGCCACCAGCAGAGTGTATACGACAGGATTTAACATGAACACTGAAGCTTTCTTT. Its translation is CATSRVYTTGFNMNTEAFF.

Details on this clone: One end of the junction varies from germline; a read error may be responsible. J is TRBJ2-2 and V is TRBV7-7; 10 bases map to TRBD1. CDR3 size: 15 residues. CDR1 and CDR2 from the germline V gene are SSHAT and FNYEAQ (reference sequence). CDR3 amino acids: CASSPTGGRTGELFF. DNA for the CDR3: TGTGCTAGCAGCCCGACAGGGGGCCGGACCGGGGAGCTGTTTTTT.

This chain uses TRBV6-5 with TRBJ1-2; D remains ambiguous. The CDR3 has 13 amino acids. CDR1 and CDR2 (germline): MNHEY, SVGAGI. V lost 2 bases and J 8 bases, leaving 12 bases between the germline ends. The CDR3 sequence: CASSYGSSEGYTF. The CDR3, as DNA: TGTGCCAGCAGTTACGGCAGTTCCGAAGGCTACACCTTC.

V and J are TRBV25-1 and TRBJ1-2, with unresolved D. CDR3 length: 15 residues. Trimming took off 4 bases at V and 0 bases at J, with 12 bases between the two ends. Germline CDR1 and CDR2: MGHDK and SYGVNS. The CDR3 DNA sequence: TGTGCCAGCAGTGCAGATATCCAAGCTAACTATGGCTACACCTTC. Residues: CASSADIQANYGYTF.

The chain has TRBV6-5 and TRBJ2-5; TRBD2 matches at 10 bases. The germline CDR1 and CDR2 sequences are MNHEY and SVGAGI. This CDR3 region has 13 residues. V shed 6 bases, J shed 4 bases, and the junction held 2 bases outside the gene matches. In DNA form, the CDR3 reads TGTGCCAGCAGCCAGCGGGAGGGAGAGACCCAGTACTTC. Its translation: CASSQREGETQYF.